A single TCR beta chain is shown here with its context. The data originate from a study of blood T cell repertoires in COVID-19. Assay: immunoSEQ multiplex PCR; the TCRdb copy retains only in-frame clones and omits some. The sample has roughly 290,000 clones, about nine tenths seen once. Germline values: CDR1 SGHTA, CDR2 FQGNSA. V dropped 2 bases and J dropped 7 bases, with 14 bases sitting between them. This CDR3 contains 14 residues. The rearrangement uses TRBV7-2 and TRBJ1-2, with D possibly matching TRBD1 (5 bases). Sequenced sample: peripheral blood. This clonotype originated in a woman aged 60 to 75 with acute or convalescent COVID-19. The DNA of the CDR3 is TGTGCCAGCAGCTTAATGGAGGCCGGGGGTGGCTACACCTTC. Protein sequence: CASSLMEAGGGYTF. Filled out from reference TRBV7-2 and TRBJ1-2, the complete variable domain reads GAGVSQSPSNKVTEKGKDVELRCDPISGHTALYWYRQSLGQGLEFLIYFQGNSAPDKSGLPSDRFSAERTGGSVSTLTIQRTQQEDSAVYLCASSLMEAGGGYTFGSGTRLTVV.